Included here is one TCR beta chain sequence, with context. Germline CDR1 KGHSH, CDR2 LQKENI. With V trimmed by 3 bases and J by 2 bases, 9 bases remained unmatched. This CDR3 spans 17 amino acids. These data come from a study of Ad26.COV2.S vaccination and SARS-CoV-2 variants. Treatment of the sample: some 19 received Ad26.COV2.S at low or high dose, single or two shots; roughly 5 received placebo; per-sample allocation not given. Sampling occurred on day 63 after the first vaccine or placebo injection. TCRdb's copy holds only in-frame clones and misses some; the assay was immunoSEQ multiplex PCR. The data show some 300,000 clones, approximately 80% seen once.

The V call is TRBV18, the J call TRBJ2-3; 9 bases are a match to TRBD2. The receptor was isolated from a person aged 18-65 years who received the Ad26.COV2.S COVID-19 vaccine or a placebo. The input for sequencing was peripheral blood, taken in a trial of Ad26.COV2.S vaccine versus placebo. The CDR3 bases are TGTGCCAGCTCACCTGGCGGGACTAGCACCTACACAGATACGCAGTATTTT. Amino acids: CASSPGGTSTYTDTQYF.